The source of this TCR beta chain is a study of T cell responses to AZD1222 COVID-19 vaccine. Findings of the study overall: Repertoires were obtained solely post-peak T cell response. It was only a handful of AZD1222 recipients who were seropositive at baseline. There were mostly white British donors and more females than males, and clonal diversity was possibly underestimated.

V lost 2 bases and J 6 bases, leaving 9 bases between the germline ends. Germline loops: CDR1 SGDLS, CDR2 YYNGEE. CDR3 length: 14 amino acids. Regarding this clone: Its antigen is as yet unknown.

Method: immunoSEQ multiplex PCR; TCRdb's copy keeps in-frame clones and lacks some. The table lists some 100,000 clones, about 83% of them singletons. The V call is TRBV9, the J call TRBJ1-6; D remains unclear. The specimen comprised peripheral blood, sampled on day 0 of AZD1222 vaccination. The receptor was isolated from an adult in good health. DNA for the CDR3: TGTGCCAGCAGCGTCTCAAGCCTTAATTCACCCCTCCACTTT. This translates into CASSVSSLNSPLHF.